Listed here is a single TCR beta chain. The antigen is not known. The V gene's germline CDR1 is SGDLS and CDR2 YYNGEE. This CDR3 has 15 amino acids. V trimming: 3 bases; J trimming: 1 base; junction bases outside the gene matches: 3. The data were obtained in a study of blood T cells in healthy people across ages. Study in general: With template switching, about one barcoded beta molecule was captured per two T cells. General observations from the study: One million T cells yielded diversity estimates that were considered underestimates. Fewer expanded clones and more diversity marked long-lived versus aged donors.

For the second PCR, which ran for 7 to 11 cycles, a sample-barcoded 5' primer and a J-beta primer mix were used. TCRdb re-derived calls from the 5' RACE reads in MiXCR, one entry per CDR3 protein. The data show 700,000 to 850,000 distinct CDR3 sequences, with roughly 34% seen just once and approximately 13% held by the top ten. The receptor's source is a man aged 18 to 30 in good health. This chain uses TRBV9 with TRBJ2-5; 10 bases fit TRBD2. The specimen was blood. CDR3 nucleotide sequence: TGTGCCAGCAGCGAAAGACTAGCGGGCCAAGAGACCCAGTACTTC. This codes for CASSERLAGQETQYF. Filled out from reference TRBV9 and TRBJ2-5, the complete variable domain reads DSGVTQTPKHLITATGQRVTLRCSPRSGDLSVYWYQQSLDQGLQFLIQYYNGEERAKGNILERFSAQQFPDLHSELNLSSLELGDSALYFCASSERLAGQETQYFGPGTRLLVL.